This T cell receptor (beta chain) was documented in a study of CD8+CD57+ T cells in acquired aplastic anemia. Findings of the study overall: No significant patient-versus-control difference appeared in CD8+ Simpson's diversity. Found in both controls and patients were approximately 30 CD8+ CDR3 sequences.

All patients picked for sequencing had shown, by flow cytometry, an expansion of CD8+CD57+ cells. The study sampled blood from patients who had received no therapy. V lost 6 bases, J lost 3 bases, and 8 bases lay in between. CDR1 is SNHLY and CDR2 is FYNNEI in the germline V gene. The CDR3 loop spans 13 amino acids. To note about this clonotype: The antigen is unknown.

The use of genomic DNA as template underpinned the TCR beta VDJ and CDR3 profiling. MiXCR was run by TCRdb on the reads, yielding one entry per CDR3 protein. The table includes 200,000 or so distinct CDR3 sequences, more than 45% detected once. The sequence was obtained from a human donor with aplastic anemia. Sequencing was performed on sorted CD4+, CD8+, or CD8+CD57+ T cells (not recorded which) from PBMCs. The chain recombines TRBV2 with TRBJ2-2; D perhaps matches TRBD2 (6 bases). CDR3 in amino acids: CASSGDYTGELFF. Written as DNA, the CDR3 is TGTGCCAGCAGCGGGGACTACACCGGGGAGCTGTTTTTT.